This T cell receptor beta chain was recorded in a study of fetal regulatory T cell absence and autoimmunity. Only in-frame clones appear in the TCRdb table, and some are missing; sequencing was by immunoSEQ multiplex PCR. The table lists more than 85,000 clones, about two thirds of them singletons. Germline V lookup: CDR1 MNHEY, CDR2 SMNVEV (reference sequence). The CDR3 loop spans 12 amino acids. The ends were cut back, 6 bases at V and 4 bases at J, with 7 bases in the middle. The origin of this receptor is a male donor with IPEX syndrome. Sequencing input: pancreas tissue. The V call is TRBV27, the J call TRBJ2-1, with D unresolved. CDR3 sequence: CASRKGYNEQFF. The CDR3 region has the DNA TGTGCCAGCAGAAAAGGGTACAATGAGCAGTTCTTC.